The TCR beta chain under discussion was sequenced for a study of identical twins. Whole-study findings and limits: Invariant populations such as MAIT and iNKT cells could partly muddle zero-insertion analyses.

With no exceptions, donors were healthy Caucasians. Worth noting for this clonotype: The antigen is unknown.

V lost 6 bases, J lost 6 bases, and 9 bases stayed unmatched. The germline CDR1 and CDR2 sequences are MNHEY and SMNVEV (reference sequence). The CDR3 length is 14 residues. From the 5' RACE reads, TCRdb called clonotypes with MiXCR, one entry per CDR3 protein. This table has around 290,000 distinct CDR3 sequences, 8.5% to 9.5% appearing once. The same data also contributed to another study, on yellow fever vaccine responses in identical twins.

This receptor was taken from a woman between 18 and 29 years old in good health. The J gene is TRBJ2-7, the V gene TRBV27, with 9 bases identical to TRBD1. Sequencing used CD8+ T cells sorted from blood. In DNA, the CDR3 is TGTGCCAGCAGCCCAGACAGGGACAGGGTCGAGCAGTACTTC. As protein: CASSPDRDRVEQYF.